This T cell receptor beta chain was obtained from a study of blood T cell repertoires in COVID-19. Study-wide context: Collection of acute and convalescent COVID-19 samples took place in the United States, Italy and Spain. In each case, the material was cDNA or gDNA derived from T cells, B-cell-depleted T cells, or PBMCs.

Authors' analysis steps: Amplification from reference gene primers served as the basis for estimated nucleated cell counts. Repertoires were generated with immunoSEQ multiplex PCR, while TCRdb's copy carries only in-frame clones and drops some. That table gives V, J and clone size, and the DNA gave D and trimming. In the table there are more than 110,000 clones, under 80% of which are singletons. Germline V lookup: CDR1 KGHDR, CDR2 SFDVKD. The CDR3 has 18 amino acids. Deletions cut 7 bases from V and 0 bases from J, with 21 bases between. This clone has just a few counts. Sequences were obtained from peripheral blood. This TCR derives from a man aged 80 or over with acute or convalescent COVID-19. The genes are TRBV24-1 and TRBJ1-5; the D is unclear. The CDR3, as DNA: TGTGCCACCAGAGAAACGCCCCCGCAGGTGTATAGCAATCAGCCCCAGCATTTT. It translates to CATRETPPQVYSNQPQHF.